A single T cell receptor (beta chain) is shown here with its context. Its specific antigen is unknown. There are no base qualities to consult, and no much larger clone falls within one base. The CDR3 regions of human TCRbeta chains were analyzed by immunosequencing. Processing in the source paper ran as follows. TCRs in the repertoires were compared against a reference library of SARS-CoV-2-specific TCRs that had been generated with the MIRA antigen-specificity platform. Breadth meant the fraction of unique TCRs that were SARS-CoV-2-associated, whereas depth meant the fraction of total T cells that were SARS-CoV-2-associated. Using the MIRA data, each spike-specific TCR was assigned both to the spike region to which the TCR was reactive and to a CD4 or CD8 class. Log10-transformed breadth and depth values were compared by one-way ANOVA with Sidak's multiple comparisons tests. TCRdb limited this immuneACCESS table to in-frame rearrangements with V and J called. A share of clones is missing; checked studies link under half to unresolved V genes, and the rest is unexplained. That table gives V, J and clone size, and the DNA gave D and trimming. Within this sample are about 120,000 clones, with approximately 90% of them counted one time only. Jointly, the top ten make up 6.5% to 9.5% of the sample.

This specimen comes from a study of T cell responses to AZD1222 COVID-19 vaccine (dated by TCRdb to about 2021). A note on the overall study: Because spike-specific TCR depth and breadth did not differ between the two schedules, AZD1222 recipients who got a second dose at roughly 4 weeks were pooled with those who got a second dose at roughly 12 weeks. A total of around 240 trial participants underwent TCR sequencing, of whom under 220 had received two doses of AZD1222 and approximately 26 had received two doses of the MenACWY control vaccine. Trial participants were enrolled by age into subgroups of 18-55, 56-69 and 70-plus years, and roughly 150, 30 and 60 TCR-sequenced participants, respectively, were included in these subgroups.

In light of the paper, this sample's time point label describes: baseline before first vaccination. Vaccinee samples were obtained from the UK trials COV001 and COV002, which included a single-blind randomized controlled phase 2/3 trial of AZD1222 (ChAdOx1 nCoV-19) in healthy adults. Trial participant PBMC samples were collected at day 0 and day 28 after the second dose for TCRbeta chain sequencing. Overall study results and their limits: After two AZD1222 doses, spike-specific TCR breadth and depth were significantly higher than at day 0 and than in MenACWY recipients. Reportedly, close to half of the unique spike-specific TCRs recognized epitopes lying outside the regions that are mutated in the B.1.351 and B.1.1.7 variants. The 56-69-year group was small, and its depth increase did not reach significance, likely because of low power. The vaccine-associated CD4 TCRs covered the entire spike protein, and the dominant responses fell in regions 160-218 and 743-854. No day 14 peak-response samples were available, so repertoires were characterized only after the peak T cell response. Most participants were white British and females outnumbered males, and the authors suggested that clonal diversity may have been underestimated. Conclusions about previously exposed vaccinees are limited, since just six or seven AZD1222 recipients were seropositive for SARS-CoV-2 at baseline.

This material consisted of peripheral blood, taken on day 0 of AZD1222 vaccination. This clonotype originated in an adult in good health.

At the DNA level, the sequence is TGTGCCACTATTACACCGGATACGCAGTATTTT. Translated, this is CATITPDTQYF. The chain is encoded by TRBV28 joined to TRBJ2-3; the D gene is not confidently resolved. The CDR3 goes from the cysteine to the phenylalanine over 11 residues. Just the 33-base CDR3 DNA is kept, in frame starting at base 1. V is pared back by 10 bases and J by 6 bases, with 11 bases lying between the germline termini. CDR1 and CDR2, per the germline V gene, are MDHEN and SYDVKM. Full variable domain (CDR3 extended with the reference TRBV28 and TRBJ2-3 proteins): DVKVTQSSRYLVKRTGEKVFLECVQDMDHENMFWYRQDPGLGLRLIYFSYDVKMKEKGDIPEGYSVSREKKERFSLILESASTNQTSMYLCATITPDTQYFGPGTRLTVL.